This TCR beta chain stems from a study of T cell repertoires in cytomegalovirus infection. Study context: Public TCR beta signatures indicated both CMV infection and matching HLA type.

The CDR3 is 17 amino acids. The germline V and J ends were trimmed by 3 bases and 3 bases, with 17 bases remaining between them. Germline CDR1 SGHAT, CDR2 FQNNGV. MiXCR was run by TCRdb on the reads, yielding one entry per CDR3 protein. The data contain 200,000 or so distinct CDR3 sequences, 28% of them singletons. J is TRBJ2-2 and V is TRBV11-2; D call uncertain. Sample: PBMCs. The receptor was isolated from a human donor in good health (CMV status not recorded). Some clones in this sample may be carry-over from other donors' samples. DNA for the CDR3: TGTGCCAGCAGCTTTTCGCCCGGAAGATGGGACACCGGGGAGCTGTTTTTT. Translating gives CASSFSPGRWDTGELFF.